This T cell receptor beta chain comes out of a study of chemoradiotherapy in HPV16-positive cancers. Regarding the study as a whole: HPV-responsive T-cell expansion during chemoradiotherapy was linked to improved recurrence-free survival in HPV16-positive patients. The functional HPV-specific definition rests on just a couple of HPV16-positive patients. During treatment, candidate HPV-specific clones and E7-related motifs expanded in tumor.

As concerns this clone: The target antigen is unknown.

TCRdb keeps only in-frame clones here, not all; method: immunoSEQ multiplex PCR. The repertoire holds some 6,900 clones, around 90% seen once, with over 1.5% in the top ten. CDR1 is SGHAT and CDR2 is FQNNGV in the germline V gene. There are 13 residues in the CDR3. V was shortened by 5 bases and J by 7 bases, with 14 bases between the two germline ends. Repeated repertoire sampling spanned the course of chemoradiotherapy. The TCR sequence derives from a human donor with HPV-associated anogenital cancer. Sample: blood, taken from a patient who underwent chemoradiotherapy. V and J are TRBV11-2 and TRBJ1-1, with D possibly being TRBD1 (5 bases). CDR3: CASSPGAPREAFF. The CDR3 DNA reads as TGTGCCAGCAGCCCCGGGGCGCCTCGTGAAGCTTTCTTT.